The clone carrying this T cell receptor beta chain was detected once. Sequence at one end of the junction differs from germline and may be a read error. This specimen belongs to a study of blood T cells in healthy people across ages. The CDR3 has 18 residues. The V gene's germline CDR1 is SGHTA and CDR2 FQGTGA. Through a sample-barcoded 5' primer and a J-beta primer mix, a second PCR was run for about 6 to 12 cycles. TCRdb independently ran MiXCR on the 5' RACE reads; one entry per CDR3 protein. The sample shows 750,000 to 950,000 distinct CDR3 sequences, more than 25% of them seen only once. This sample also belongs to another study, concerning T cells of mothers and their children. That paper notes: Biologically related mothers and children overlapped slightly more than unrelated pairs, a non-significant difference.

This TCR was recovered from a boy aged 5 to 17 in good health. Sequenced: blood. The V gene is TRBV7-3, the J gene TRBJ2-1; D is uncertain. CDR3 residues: CAGSLTPRVGHYYNEQFF. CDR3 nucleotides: TGTGCCGGCAGCTTAACCCCTCGGGTTGGGCACTACTACAATGAGCAGTTCTTC.